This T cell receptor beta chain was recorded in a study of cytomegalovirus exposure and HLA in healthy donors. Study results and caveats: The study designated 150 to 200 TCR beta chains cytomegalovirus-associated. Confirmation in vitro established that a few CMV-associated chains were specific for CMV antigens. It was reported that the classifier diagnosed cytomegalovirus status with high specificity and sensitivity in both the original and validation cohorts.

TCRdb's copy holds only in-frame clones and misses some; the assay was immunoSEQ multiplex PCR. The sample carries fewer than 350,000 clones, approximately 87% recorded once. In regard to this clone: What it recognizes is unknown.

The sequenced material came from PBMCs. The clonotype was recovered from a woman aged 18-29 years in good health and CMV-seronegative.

CDR3 bases: TGTGCCAGTAGTAGGACTAGCGGGAGTGCCTCCTACAATGAGCAGTTCTTC. Translated, it gives CASSRTSGSASYNEQFF. V usage is TRBV19 and J usage is TRBJ2-1, with 13 bases that match TRBD2. Looked up from germline, CDR1 is LNHDA and CDR2 is SQIVND (reference sequence). The CDR3 runs to 17 residues. The J segment lost 0 bases and the V segment lost 4 bases, leaving 3 bases of the junction unmatched.